This T cell receptor (beta chain) was obtained from a study of early T cells in non-severe SARS-CoV-2 infection. On the study more broadly: From unsorted whole blood, bulk RNA was sequenced, and the chains remained unpaired. The study, taken as a whole, reports: Database matching using VDJdb favored anti-spike CD8 responses, with private and CD4 specificities left missing.

cDNA molecules, individually, were tagged with unique molecular identifiers. In TCRdb, the 5' RACE reads were re-called with MiXCR into one record per CDR3 protein. The repertoire has about 40,000 distinct CDR3 sequences, approximately 6.3% of them found once; the top ten carry about 7.8%. The CDR3 is 14 amino acids. Germline V gene lookup returns CDR1 LGHDT and CDR2 YNNKEL (reference sequence). V was pared by 1 base and J by 4 bases, with 10 bases between. This clonotype was found many times. Antigen specificity is unknown. The input for sequencing was whole blood, taken at baseline. This clonotype was obtained from an adult who was a healthcare worker with PCR-confirmed SARS-CoV-2 infection or an uninfected control (not recorded which). V and J are TRBV3-1 and TRBJ1-2; no firm D call. The CDR3 protein is CASSQGQQPYGYTF. CDR3 DNA sequence: TGTGCCAGCAGCCAAGGTCAACAGCCCTATGGCTACACCTTC.